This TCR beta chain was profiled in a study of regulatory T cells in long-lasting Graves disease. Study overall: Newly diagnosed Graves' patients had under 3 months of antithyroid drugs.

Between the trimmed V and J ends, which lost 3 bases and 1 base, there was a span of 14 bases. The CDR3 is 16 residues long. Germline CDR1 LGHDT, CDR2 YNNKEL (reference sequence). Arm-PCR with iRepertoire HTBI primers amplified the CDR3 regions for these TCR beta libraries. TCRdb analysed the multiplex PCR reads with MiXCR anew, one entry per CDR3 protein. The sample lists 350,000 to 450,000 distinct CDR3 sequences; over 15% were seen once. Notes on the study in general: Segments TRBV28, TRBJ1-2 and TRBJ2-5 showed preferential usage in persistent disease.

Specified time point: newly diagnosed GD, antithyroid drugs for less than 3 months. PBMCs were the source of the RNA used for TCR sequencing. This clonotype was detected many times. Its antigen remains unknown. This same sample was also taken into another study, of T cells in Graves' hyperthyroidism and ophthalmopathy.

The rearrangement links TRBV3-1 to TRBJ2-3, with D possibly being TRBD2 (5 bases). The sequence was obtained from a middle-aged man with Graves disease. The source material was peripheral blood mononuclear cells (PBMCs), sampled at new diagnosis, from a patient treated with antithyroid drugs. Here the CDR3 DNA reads TGTGCCAGCAGCCAGGACTGGGCGAGGGGCACAGATACGCAGTATTTT. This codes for CASSQDWARGTDTQYF.